This T cell receptor (beta chain) was found in a study of Ad26.COV2.S vaccination and SARS-CoV-2 variants. Across the study: Intramuscular Ad26.COV2.S doses were given once or twice, 56 days apart. General study points: Researchers cautioned that TCR breadth and depth analyses may have underestimated total T cell responses.

Treatment: 15 to 20 received Ad26.COV2.S at low or high dose, single or two shots; 5 received placebo; per-sample allocation not given. Collection of the samples took place on day 63 after the first injection of vaccine or placebo. Boston hosted the donor, who was an adult aged 18-55 years. Points on this clone: The antigen is unknown.

Clones were read by immunoSEQ multiplex PCR, and TCRdb kept only the in-frame ones, dropping some. The sample includes approximately 300,000 clones, about 86% of them seen just once. The receptor was isolated from a person between 18 and 59 years old who received the Ad26.COV2.S COVID-19 vaccine or a placebo. This specimen was peripheral blood, taken in a trial of Ad26.COV2.S vaccine versus placebo.

In DNA, the CDR3 is TGTGCCAGCAGAGGTGGGAGGTATGGCTACACCTTC. It yields the protein CASRGGRYGYTF. J is TRBJ1-2 and V is TRBV6-5; D ambiguous. Per germline, CDR1 MNHEY and CDR2 SVGAGI. This CDR3 is built from 12 residues. The V and J ends lost 6 bases and 5 bases respectively, with 10 bases between them.